Following are 11 T cell receptor beta chains from one sample sequenced in a study of blood T cell repertoires in COVID-19. The repertoire was sequenced with immunoSEQ multiplex PCR; TCRdb's copy has only in-frame clones and lacks some. The table has nearly 200,000 clones, 84% seen once. Material: PBMCs or T cells enriched from blood (not recorded which). Source of these receptors: a man between 40 and 49 years old who had recovered from COVID-19.

V is TRBV18 and J is TRBJ1-3, with 7 bases matching TRBD1. Trimming at V came to 2 bases and at J to 1 base, leaving 2 bases not matched to a gene. The CDR3 consists of 15 residues. Germline CDR1 reads KGHSH; CDR2 reads LQKENI. CDR3 amino acids: CASSPKTGSGNTIYF. DNA of the CDR3: TGTGCCAGCTCACCAAAGACAGGGTCTGGAAACACCATATATTTT.

The genes are TRBV7-6 and TRBJ1-6; D unresolved. CDR3 length equals 15 residues. CDR1 SGHVS and CDR2 FNYEAQ come from the germline V gene. Trimming pared 1 base from V and 5 bases from J, leaving 9 bases between. In DNA form, the CDR3 reads TGTGCCAGCAGCTTAGATGCCGGGAATAATTCACCCCTCCACTTT. Translating it yields CASSLDAGNNSPLHF.

The chain uses TRBV4-1 and TRBJ1-2, with 8 nucleotides matching TRBD1. V shed 2 bases, J shed 8 bases, and the junction held 10 bases outside the gene matches. The CDR3 runs 15 residues. Germline V gives CDR1 MGHRA, CDR2 YSYEKL. The CDR3 loop is CASSQPGQGSRGYTF. Here the CDR3 DNA reads TGCGCCAGCAGCCAACCAGGACAGGGATCGCGGGGCTACACCTTC.

This clone was recorded only once. The V call is TRBV7-2, the J call TRBJ1-1; D is unresolved. V was trimmed by 1 base and J by 6 bases, leaving 18 bases between them. Per the germline V gene, CDR1 is SGHTA and CDR2 is FQGNSA. CDR3 length equals 16 residues. The CDR3 sequence is CASSLGGLTRSPEAFF. The CDR3 region has the DNA TGTGCCAGCAGCTTAGGCGGGCTCACGAGGTCCCCTGAAGCTTTCTTT.

The V gene is TRBV2, the J gene TRBJ1-4, with D tentatively TRBD1 (6 bases). V was cut by 2 bases and J by 10 bases, with 14 bases left in between. CDR1 SNHLY and CDR2 FYNNEI come from the germline V gene. CDR3 size: 14 residues. The CDR3 sequence is CASSEKGGGGKLFF. The CDR3 DNA reads TGTGCCAGCAGTGAAAAAGGGGGTGGTGGAAAACTGTTTTTT.

The V call is TRBV7-9, the J call TRBJ1-2; 11 bases are a match to TRBD1. Germline CDR1 is SEHNR and CDR2 is FQNEAQ (reference sequence). The trim removed 3 bases at V and 4 bases at J, leaving 4 bases unmatched. CDR3 length: 15 amino acids. The chain's CDR3 is CASSLRTGGAYGYTF. DNA for the CDR3: TGTGCCAGCAGCTTGAGGACAGGGGGCGCCTATGGCTACACCTTC.

This sequence joins TRBV5-6 and TRBJ2-5; 11 bases match TRBD2. This CDR3 contains 16 residues. Germline trimming cut 4 bases from V and 1 base from J; bases unmatched to any gene: 6. The V gene's germline CDR1 is SGHDT and CDR2 YYEEEE. CDR3: CASSRRLAGFQETQYF. As DNA, the CDR3 is TGTGCCAGCAGCAGAAGACTAGCGGGGTTCCAAGAGACCCAGTACTTC.

The V call is TRBV12-3 or TRBV12-4, the J call TRBJ1-1, with unresolved D. The germline V and J ends were trimmed by 6 bases and 1 base, with 3 bases remaining between them. CDR3 length: 11 amino acids. The CDR3 reads CASSWNTEAFF. CDR3 DNA: TGTGCCAGCAGCTGGAACACTGAAGCTTTCTTT.

The rearrangement uses TRBV2 and TRBJ1-6; D is perhaps TRBD1 (5 bases). V was cut by 8 bases and J by 10 bases, with 9 bases left in between. The CDR3 totals 11 residues. Germline CDR1 SNHLY, CDR2 FYNNEI. CDR3 nucleotides: TGTGCCAGCGCAGGGATGTCACCCCTCCACTTT. It encodes CASAGMSPLHF.

The chain employs TRBV29-1 and TRBJ2-1, with 9 bases aligning to TRBD1. There are 15 residues in the CDR3. Germline V gene sequence: CDR1 SQVTM, CDR2 ANQGSEA. V lost 4 bases to trimming and J lost 4 bases; unmatched junction nucleotides: 8. In DNA, the CDR3 is TGCAGCGTTGGGACAGGGGCCCTGTTTTACAATGAGCAGTTCTTC. Its translation is CSVGTGALFYNEQFF.

The gene calls are TRBV19 and TRBJ2-3; possible D gene TRBD2, 6 bases. The CDR3 is 13 residues long. The germline V gene encodes CDR1 LNHDA and CDR2 SQIVND (reference sequence). V lost 8 bases, J lost 3 bases, and 12 bases lay in between. CDR3: CASRGGSTDTQYF. DNA of the CDR3: TGTGCCAGTCGTGGGGGGTCTACAGATACGCAGTATTTT.